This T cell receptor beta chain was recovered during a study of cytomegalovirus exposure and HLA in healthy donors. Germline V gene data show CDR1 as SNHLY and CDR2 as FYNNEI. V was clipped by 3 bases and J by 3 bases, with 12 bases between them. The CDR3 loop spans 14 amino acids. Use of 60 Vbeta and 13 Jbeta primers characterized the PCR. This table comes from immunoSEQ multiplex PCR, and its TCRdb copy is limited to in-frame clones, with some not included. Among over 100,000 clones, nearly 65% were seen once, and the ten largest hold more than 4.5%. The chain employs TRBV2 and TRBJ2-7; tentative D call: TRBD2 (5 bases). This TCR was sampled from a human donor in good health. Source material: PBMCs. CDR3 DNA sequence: TGTGCCAGCAGTGAGGAGTTTGGGAGCTACGAGCAGTACTTC. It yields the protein CASSEEFGSYEQYF. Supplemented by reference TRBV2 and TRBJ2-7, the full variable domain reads EPEVTQTPSHQVTQMGQEVILRCVPISNHLYFYWYRQILGQKVEFLVSFYNNEISEKSEIFDDQFSVERPDGSNFTLKIRSTKLEDSAMYFCASSEEFGSYEQYFGPGTRLTVT.